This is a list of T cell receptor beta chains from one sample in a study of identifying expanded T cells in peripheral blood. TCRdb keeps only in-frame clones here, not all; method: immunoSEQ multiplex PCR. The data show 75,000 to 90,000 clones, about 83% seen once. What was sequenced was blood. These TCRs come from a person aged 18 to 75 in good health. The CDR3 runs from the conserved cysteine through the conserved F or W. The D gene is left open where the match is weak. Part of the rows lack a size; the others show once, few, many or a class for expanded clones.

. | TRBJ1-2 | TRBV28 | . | CASSLRGGANGYTF | TGTGCCAGCAGTCTCCGGGGGGGCGCGAATGGCTACACCTTC
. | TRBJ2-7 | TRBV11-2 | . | CASSSDREDEQYF | TGTGCCAGCAGCTCCGACAGGGAGGACGAGCAGTACTTC
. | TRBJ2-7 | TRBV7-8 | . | CASSRLAGASYEQYF | TGTGCCAGCAGCCGATTGGCCGGAGCCAGCTACGAGCAGTACTTC
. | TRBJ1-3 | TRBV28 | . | CASSYDSSGNTIYF | TGTGCCAGCAGCTATGACAGCTCTGGAAACACCATATATTTT
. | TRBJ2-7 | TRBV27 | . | CASSLEGFEQYF | TGTGCCAGCAGTTTAGAGGGGTTCGAGCAGTACTTC
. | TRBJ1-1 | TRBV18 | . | CASSGGANTEAFF | TGTGCCAGCTCAGGGGGCGCGAACACTGAAGCTTTCTTT
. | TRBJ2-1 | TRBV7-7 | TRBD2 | CASSPLAGSSYNEQFF | TGTGCTAGCAGTCCCCTAGCGGGAAGCTCCTACAATGAGCAGTTCTTC
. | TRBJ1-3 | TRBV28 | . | CASSLGQTISGNTIYF | TGTGCCAGCAGTTTAGGGCAGACCATTTCTGGAAACACCATATATTTT
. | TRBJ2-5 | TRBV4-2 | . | CASSQDIGETQYF | TGTGCCAGCAGCCAAGATATAGGAGAGACCCAGTACTTC
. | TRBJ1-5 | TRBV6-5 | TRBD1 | CASSNRGQPQHF | TGTGCCAGCAGTAACAGGGGTCAGCCCCAGCATTTT
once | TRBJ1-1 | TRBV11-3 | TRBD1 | CASSSHRGSEAFF | TGTGCCAGCAGCTCCCACAGGGGGTCTGAAGCTTTCTTT
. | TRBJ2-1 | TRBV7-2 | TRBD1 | CASSLRQGTEQFF | TGTGCCAGCAGCTTAAGACAGGGGACTGAGCAGTTCTTC
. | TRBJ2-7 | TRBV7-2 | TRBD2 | CASSLDGGRRYEQYF | TGTGCCAGCAGCTTAGACGGCGGGAGGAGGTACGAGCAGTACTTC